This TCR beta chain was sequenced for a study of T-cell reconstitution after alpha-beta-depleted transplantation in children. This clonotype has a count of ten or more. Antigen: not known. Whole-study findings and limits: Once a year had passed after transplant, T-cell counts and diversity came mostly from newly produced T cells. Several hundred rapidly expanded clones from non-depleted graft cells reportedly supplied alpha-beta T cells about two months post-transplant.

With V trimmed by 0 bases and J by 2 bases, 4 bases remained unmatched. CDR1 is DFQATT and CDR2 is SNEGSKA in the germline V gene (reference sequence). The CDR3 totals 15 residues. A TCRbeta library incorporating unique molecular identifiers was prepared. TCRdb reprocessed the PCR reads with MiXCR, giving one entry per CDR3 protein. The sample yields some 200,000 distinct CDR3 sequences, 6.6% seen once. This chain joins TRBV20-1 and TRBJ2-7; TRBD2 matches at 10 bases. The starting material was PBMCs, obtained before TCRalphabeta/CD19-depleted stem cell transplant. The sequence was collected from a boy aged 2 to 9 with acute lymphoblastic leukemia, due to receive a stem cell transplant. CDR3 protein: CSARDSLAGTYEQYF. In nucleotides, the CDR3 is TGCAGTGCTAGAGATTCACTAGCGGGGACCTACGAGCAGTACTTC.